These 5 T cell receptor beta chains originate from one sample sequenced in a study of cytomegalovirus exposure and HLA in healthy donors. Libraries were prepared by immunoSEQ multiplex PCR; TCRdb keeps only in-frame clonotypes and omits some of them. The data hold 200,000 or so clones, with more than 75% observed a single time. Input material: PBMCs. These receptors originate from a woman in her late teens or twenties in good health and CMV-seropositive.

This chain connects TRBV7-9 to TRBJ2-7; TRBD2 agrees at 9 bases. Germline CDR1 SEHNR, CDR2 FQNEAQ (reference sequence). The CDR3 contains 12 residues. V trimming: 5 bases; J trimming: 4 bases; junction bases outside the gene matches: 0. The CDR3 loop is CASSAGGYEQYF. Here the CDR3 DNA reads TGTGCCAGCAGCGCGGGAGGGTACGAGCAGTACTTC.

The V gene is TRBV29-1, the J gene TRBJ2-7; TRBD2 aligns across 9 bases. V lost 1 base, J lost 3 bases, and 10 bases stayed unmatched. This CDR3 contains 16 residues. Per germline, CDR1 SQVTM and CDR2 ANQGSEA. The DNA of the CDR3 is TGCAGCGTTGAAGGCCCCTCGGTAGCGGGGGACTACGAGCAGTACTTC. Translation gives CSVEGPSVAGDYEQYF.

This rearrangement joins TRBV5-7 to TRBJ2-1, with 7 nucleotides matching TRBD2. TRBV5-7 is annotated as an ORF whose role is uncertain. The CDR3 sequence is 16 residues long. Trimming removed 0 bases from V and 3 bases from J; junction bases left unmatched: 6. CDR3 nucleotides: TGTGCCAGCAGCTTGGTGGGCGGGAGTTTCTACAATGAGCAGTTCTTC. Protein: CASSLVGGSFYNEQFF.

The chain couples TRBV7-9 to TRBJ2-1, with D possibly being TRBD2 (6 bases). V was shortened by 3 bases and J by 12 bases, with 9 bases between the two germline ends. Germline CDR1 and CDR2: SEHNR and FQNEAQ (reference sequence). This CDR3 has 11 residues. In DNA form, the CDR3 reads TGTGCCAGCAGCTTCACGGGAGTGCAGTTCTTC. Protein sequence: CASSFTGVQFF.

The chain is built from TRBV10-2 and TRBJ1-5; 7 bases map to TRBD1. Trimming removed 6 bases from V and 5 bases from J; junction bases left unmatched: 1. This CDR3 spans 12 amino acids. CDR1 and CDR2 from the germline V gene are WSHSY and SAAADI. CDR3 residues: CASRTGDQPQHF. CDR3 coding DNA: TGCGCCAGCAGAACAGGGGATCAGCCCCAGCATTTT.